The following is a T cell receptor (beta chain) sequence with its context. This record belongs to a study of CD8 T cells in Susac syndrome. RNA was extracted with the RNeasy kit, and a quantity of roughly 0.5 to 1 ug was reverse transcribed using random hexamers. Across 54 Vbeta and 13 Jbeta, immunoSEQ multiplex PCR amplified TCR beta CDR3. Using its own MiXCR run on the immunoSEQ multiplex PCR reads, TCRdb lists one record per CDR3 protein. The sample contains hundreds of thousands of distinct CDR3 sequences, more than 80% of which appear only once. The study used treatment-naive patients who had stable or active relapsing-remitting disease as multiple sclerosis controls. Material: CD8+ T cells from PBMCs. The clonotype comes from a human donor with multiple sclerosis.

CDR3 nucleotide sequence: TGTGCCAGCAGCCCCCGAGACGGGGGTTACGAGCAGTACTTC. Translated: CASSPRDGGYEQYF. The chain couples TRBV7-9 to TRBJ2-7; the D gene is possibly TRBD2 (6 bases). Trimming removed 5 bases at V and 4 bases at J, with 15 bases between. CDR1 is SEHNR, CDR2 FQNEAQ, per germline (reference sequence). This CDR3 comprises 14 residues.